Below are 14 T cell receptor beta chains sequenced from a single sample in a study of OX40 agonist ivuxolimab in advanced cancers. The data were produced by immunoSEQ multiplex PCR, yet TCRdb's version contains in-frame clones alone and is incomplete. The table includes some 50,000 clones, approximately 81% detected once. Sequenced here: CD4+ or CD8+ T cells sorted from blood, sampled in a trial of the OX40 agonist ivuxolimab. These receptor sequences come from an adult with an advanced solid tumor such as melanoma, head and neck, liver or kidney cancer.

The chain joins TRBV9 to TRBJ1-2; D not certain. The V end lost 7 bases, the J end lost 8 bases, and 21 bases lay between the germline ends. Germline V gives CDR1 SGDLS, CDR2 YYNGEE. This CDR3 region has 14 residues. Here the CDR3 DNA reads TGTGCCAGCTTTAACCCCTCAGCTTCAGTGGGCTACACCTTC. This encodes CASFNPSASVGYTF. The variable domain in full, completed from reference TRBV9 and TRBJ1-2, reads DSGVTQTPKHLITATGQRVTLRCSPRSGDLSVYWYQQSLDQGLQFLIQYYNGEERAKGNILERFSAQQFPDLHSELNLSSLELGDSALYFCASFNPSASVGYTFGSGTRLTVV.

The chain uses TRBV25-1 and TRBJ1-1; D is uncertain. V was shortened by 7 bases and J by 5 bases, with 8 bases between the two germline ends. CDR3 size: 11 residues. Germline CDR1 reads MGHDK; CDR2 reads SYGVNS. This chain's CDR3 is CASKTDTEAFF. The CDR3 DNA is TGTGCCAGCAAGACGGATACTGAAGCTTTCTTT.

This clone was counted only a few times. The J gene is TRBJ2-1, the V gene TRBV5-1; possible D gene TRBD1, 6 bases. V lost 2 bases to trimming and J lost 7 bases, with 16 bases between them. The germline CDR1 and CDR2 sequences are SGHRS and YFSETQ. This CDR3 has 15 amino acids. CDR3 sequence (DNA): TGCGCCAGCAGCTTTGAAGCCGGGACACATAATGAGCAGTTCTTC. Protein product: CASSFEAGTHNEQFF.

The rearrangement uses TRBV11-1 and TRBJ1-5, with D unclear. Germline assignment: CDR1 SGHAT and CDR2 FQDESV (reference sequence). Trimming took off 5 bases at V and 3 bases at J, with 5 bases between the two ends. CDR3 length equals 12 residues. The CDR3 sequence is CASSQDNQPQHF. For the CDR3, the DNA is TGTGCCAGCAGCCAAGACAATCAGCCCCAGCATTTT.

This clone was seen a single time. The V call is TRBV27, the J call TRBJ2-1; D tentatively reads TRBD1 or TRBD2 (5 bases each). V was clipped by 4 bases and J by 7 bases, with 23 bases between them. Germline CDR1 reads MNHEY; CDR2 reads SMNVEV (reference sequence). The CDR3 consists of 17 residues. This CDR3 is CASSSPGAREVWNEQFF. The DNA for the CDR3 is TGTGCCAGCAGTTCCCCTGGGGCTCGGGAAGTGTGGAATGAGCAGTTCTTC.

The rearrangement joins TRBV18 to TRBJ2-3; 8 bases fit TRBD1. The ends lost 0 bases at V and 5 bases at J; junction bases unmatched: 4. This CDR3 is built from 15 residues. Germline V gene sequence: CDR1 KGHSH, CDR2 LQKENI. CDR3 sequence (DNA): TGTGCCAGCTCACCACCAGGACAGGGTAAAGATACGCAGTATTTT. Amino acids: CASSPPGQGKDTQYF.

The V gene is TRBV18, the J gene TRBJ1-1; 10 nucleotides agree with TRBD1. Germline assignment: CDR1 KGHSH and CDR2 LQKENI. Losses at the gene ends were 6 bases for V and 4 bases for J; bases not matched to a gene: 5. This CDR3 spans 14 amino acids. This CDR3 reads CASSPGQGSTEAFF. CDR3 DNA sequence: TGTGCCAGCTCCCCGGGACAGGGGTCCACTGAAGCTTTCTTT.

The J gene is TRBJ2-7, the V gene TRBV27; 9 bases fit TRBD1. The ends lost 6 bases at V and 2 bases at J; junction bases unmatched: 8. In germline, CDR1 is MNHEY, CDR2 SMNVEV (reference sequence). This CDR3 spans 15 amino acids. This CDR3 reads CASRSDRGSTYEQYF. The CDR3 DNA is TGTGCCAGCAGGTCGGACAGGGGAAGTACCTACGAGCAGTACTTC.

V and J are TRBV11-3 and TRBJ2-5; no reliable D call. V lost 1 base and J lost 5, with 11 bases in between. The germline gives CDR1 SGHNT, CDR2 YENEEA. The CDR3 loop spans 14 amino acids. The CDR3: CASSLGLARETQYF. The CDR3 nucleotides are TGTGCCAGCAGCTTAGGACTGGCCCGGGAGACCCAGTACTTC.

The J gene is TRBJ2-3, the V gene TRBV19, with TRBD2 identical over 11 bases. The V gene end was trimmed by 5 bases and the J gene end by 5 bases; junction bases not matched to a gene: 9. CDR1 LNHDA and CDR2 SQIVND come from the germline V gene (reference sequence). The CDR3 loop spans 16 amino acids. The DNA for the CDR3 is TGTGCCAGTAGTCCAGTAGCGGGAGGGGCGGGAGATACGCAGTATTTT. Encoded protein: CASSPVAGGAGDTQYF.

J is TRBJ1-4 and V is TRBV4-1, with D hard to call. Trimming removed 1 base from V and 3 bases from J, with 3 bases in between. There are 13 residues in the CDR3. The V gene's germline CDR1 is MGHRA and CDR2 YSYEKL. The CDR3 here is CASSQVPNEKLFF. CDR3 in DNA: TGCGCCAGCAGCCAAGTTCCTAATGAAAAACTGTTTTTT.

The rearrangement links TRBV5-1 to TRBJ2-3; 8 positions agree with TRBD2. Per the germline V gene, CDR1 is SGHRS and CDR2 is YFSETQ. The CDR3 runs to 15 residues. V shed 9 bases, J shed 0 bases, and the junction held 9 bases outside the gene matches. For the CDR3, the DNA is TGCGCCATCGGTCCGAGCGGGGGAAGCACAGATACGCAGTATTTT. This gives the protein CAIGPSGGSTDTQYF. The variable domain in full, completed from reference TRBV5-1 and TRBJ2-3, reads KAGVTQTPRYLIKTRGQQVTLSCSPISGHRSVSWYQQTPGQGLQFLFEYFSETQRNKGNFPGRFSGRQFSNSRSEMNVSTLELGDSALYLCAIGPSGGSTDTQYFGPGTRLTVL.

This clone was seen a handful of times. The rearrangement joins TRBV19 to TRBJ1-2, with 9 bases aligning to TRBD1. V was pared by 5 bases and J by 3 bases, with 7 bases of the junction left unmatched. Germline CDR1 is LNHDA and CDR2 is SQIVND (reference sequence). CDR3 length equals 15 residues. The CDR3 region is CASSVSQGADYGYTF. CDR3 coding DNA: TGTGCCAGTAGTGTCTCACAGGGGGCAGACTATGGCTACACCTTC.

As DNA, the CDR3 is TGTGCCAGCAGCCAAGATTTAGGCAGCAATCAGCCCCAGCATTTT. Protein sequence: CASSQDLGSNQPQHF. V gene TRBV5-4 combines with J gene TRBJ1-5; D unresolved. The V end lost 4 bases, the J end lost 1 base, and 12 bases lay between the germline ends. This CDR3 comprises 15 residues. Germline V lookup: CDR1 SGHNT, CDR2 YYREEE (reference sequence).